The 14 T cell receptor beta chains listed next were all sequenced from one sample in a study of cytomegalovirus exposure and HLA in healthy donors. Primers: 60 Vbeta forward and 13 Jbeta reverse. The table came from immunoSEQ multiplex PCR; TCRdb's copy has only in-frame clones and leaves some out. The data contain 98,000 or so clones, around a tenth of them singletons. The source material was PBMCs. These receptors came from a man between 35 and 55 years old in good health and CMV-seropositive.

This clone was detected only a few times. The chain is built from TRBV13 and TRBJ2-7; possible D gene TRBD2, 5 bases. In germline, CDR1 is PRHDT, CDR2 FYEKMQ (reference sequence). This CDR3 region has 14 residues. Deletions cut 1 base from V and 5 bases from J, with 12 bases between. CDR3 residues: CASSLEGSIHEQYF. CDR3 bases: TGTGCCAGCAGCTTAGAAGGGAGTATCCACGAGCAGTACTTC.

The table lists this clone with a few counts. This chain joins TRBV10-3 and TRBJ2-7, with D maybe TRBD2 (6 bases). Per germline, CDR1 ENHRY and CDR2 SYGVKD. This CDR3 is 14 amino acids long. V was trimmed by 0 bases and J by 3 bases, leaving 9 bases between them. CDR3 in DNA: TGTGCCATCAGTGAGTCTAGCGGAAACTACGAGCAGTACTTC. It codes for CAISESSGNYEQYF.

This chain connects TRBV9 to TRBJ2-2; D possibly corresponds to TRBD2 (5 bases). CDR3 length: 16 residues. Germline V gene sequence: CDR1 SGDLS, CDR2 YYNGEE. Trimming removed 3 bases from V and 5 bases from J, with 17 bases in between. The DNA of the CDR3 is TGTGCCAGCAGCGGAACGCCGGGGAAGACTACCGGGGAGCTGTTTTTT. This translates into CASSGTPGKTTGELFF.

This clone turned up a few times. This sequence joins TRBV7-2 and TRBJ2-5; TRBD2 is a possible D gene (5 bases). The CDR3 spans 14 residues. The V end was cut by 7 bases, the J end by 4 bases, with 16 bases between. Germline V CDR1 and CDR2: SGHTA, FQGNSA. CDR3 DNA: TGTGCCAGCACCTTCTGGCTAGCCGGAGAGACCCAGTACTTC. Translated, it gives CASTFWLAGETQYF.

This sequence joins TRBV13 and TRBJ2-1; TRBD2 matches at 11 bases. In germline, CDR1 is PRHDT, CDR2 FYEKMQ (reference sequence). The CDR3 length is 15 residues. The V gene end was trimmed by 5 bases and the J gene end by 4 bases; junction bases not matched to a gene: 4. The CDR3 loop is CASSLGLAGYNEQFF. Here the CDR3 DNA reads TGTGCCAGCAGCCTCGGACTAGCGGGTTACAATGAGCAGTTCTTC.

The gene calls are TRBV5-1 and TRBJ1-4, with unresolved D. Germline values: CDR1 SGHRS, CDR2 YFSETQ. CDR3 length: 14 amino acids. With 7 bases removed from V and 4 bases from J, the gap between germline ends came to 14 bases. CDR3 in DNA: TGCGCCAGCTCCCTGGAGCGGGGTAATGAAAAACTGTTTTTT. Translating gives CASSLERGNEKLFF.

This clone was observed a few times. The chain couples TRBV29-1 to TRBJ2-1; 10 positions agree with TRBD1. V was clipped by 7 bases and J by 1 base; unmatched bases: 4. The CDR3 spans 14 residues. CDR1 is SQVTM and CDR2 is ANQGSEA in the germline V gene. Here the CDR3 DNA reads TGCAGCGCGGGACAGGGGCTTTCCTACAATGAGCAGTTCTTC. Translated: CSAGQGLSYNEQFF.

This clone was observed a few times. The CDR3: CASSPYGEETQYF. The CDR3 DNA reads TGTGCCAGCTCACCTTACGGGGAAGAGACCCAGTACTTC. V gene TRBV18 combines with J gene TRBJ2-5, with D perhaps matching TRBD2 (5 bases). Germline assignment: CDR1 KGHSH and CDR2 LQKENI. V was shortened by 3 bases and J by 3 bases, with 8 bases between the two germline ends. There are 13 residues in the CDR3.

This clone was detected only a few times. This chain links TRBV30 with TRBJ2-7, with a tentative D call TRBD2 (5 bases). Germline V gives CDR1 GTSNPN, CDR2 SVGIG (reference sequence). Deletions cut 8 bases from V and 4 bases from J, with 15 bases between. This CDR3 is built from 12 residues. DNA for the CDR3: TGTGCCGCTACTAGTAAGCTATACGAGCAGTACTTC. The encoded protein is CAATSKLYEQYF.

This clone occurred a few times. The V gene is TRBV5-5, the J gene TRBJ2-2, with 14 bases identical to TRBD2. The ends lost 0 bases at V and 2 bases at J; junction bases unmatched: 3. This CDR3 spans 18 amino acids. CDR1 is SGHKS, CDR2 YYEKEE, per germline (reference sequence). This CDR3 is CASSLGLAGGPNTGELFF. The CDR3 DNA sequence: TGTGCCAGCAGCTTGGGACTAGCGGGAGGGCCTAACACCGGGGAGCTGTTTTTT.

This clone occurred a few times. The rearrangement uses TRBV18 and TRBJ2-1, with 9 positions matching TRBD1. V was clipped by 3 bases and J by 5 bases; unmatched bases: 5. The CDR3 spans 15 residues. The germline gives CDR1 KGHSH, CDR2 LQKENI. CDR3 amino acids: CASSPGQGRDNEQFF. The CDR3 DNA reads as TGTGCCAGCTCACCGGGACAGGGAAGGGACAATGAGCAGTTCTTC.

The rearrangement joins TRBV6-5 to TRBJ1-4, with 8 positions matching TRBD1. CDR1 MNHEY and CDR2 SVGAGI come from the germline V gene. V was pared by 10 bases and J by 7 bases, with 14 bases of the junction left unmatched. The CDR3 spans 15 residues. CDR3 nucleotides: TGTGCCACTCTCCCGGGGACAGGCAATTTTGAAAAACTGTTTTTT. It yields the protein CATLPGTGNFEKLFF.

This sequence joins TRBV10-1 and TRBJ2-1; 9 positions match TRBD1. The CDR3 extends over 16 amino acids. V dropped 0 bases and J dropped 8; count of bases not matched to a gene: 8. The germline V gene encodes CDR1 WNHNN and CDR2 SYGVQD (reference sequence). CDR3 coding DNA: TGCGCCAGCAGTGAGTCAAGCGGACAGGGGATATATGAGCAGTTCTTC. Residues: CASSESSGQGIYEQFF.

The table lists this clone with a few counts. Here the CDR3 DNA reads TGTGCCAGCTCACTCAGGACAGGAACGAAAGAAGGAGCTTTCTTT. Translating gives CASSLRTGTKEGAFF. The chain uses TRBV18 and TRBJ1-1; 7 nucleotides align to TRBD1. CDR1 KGHSH and CDR2 LQKENI come from the germline V gene. The CDR3 sequence is 15 residues long. With 4 bases clipped from V and 10 bases from J, the junction kept 15 bases outside the gene matches.